This is a list of T cell receptor beta chains from one sample in a study of T-cell reconstitution after alpha-beta-depleted transplantation in children. TCRdb processed the PCR reads anew with MiXCR; each CDR3 protein has one entry. The sample lists more than 400,000 distinct CDR3 sequences; 43% were seen once. The starting material was PBMCs, obtained before TCRalphabeta/CD19-depleted stem cell transplant. These receptors were collected from a girl aged 2-9 years with aplastic anemia, due to receive a stem cell transplant. CDR3s leave out the opening cysteine and the closing phenylalanine or tryptophan. The order of the fields is clone size, V gene, CDR3 protein. Expanded clones are given a class, and other clones once, few, many or no size at all.

>NA|TRBV21-1
ASSPFIETSARTGELF
>few|TRBV18
ASSPRGQGRT
>once|TRBV4-2
ASSQEDRGRDGYT
>NA|TRBV10-3
AIREDTTYGNEQF
>NA|TRBV20-1
SARPGRAGSDTQY
>NA|TRBV29-1
SVASFRGKGTNTEAF
>many|TRBV7-2
ASSVSSGTDTQY
>many|TRBV7-2
ASSFSGSTYNEQF
>few|TRBV12-3/TRBV12-4
ASRPPKGGHEQY
>NA|TRBV7-6
ASSAGQNNEQF
>NA|TRBV10-2
ASSEPLAGPSYNEQF
>NA|TRBV20-1
SASGGGLSTDTQY
>many|TRBV28
ASSFPRGGETEAF
>NA|TRBV29-1
SVRGGRGAGELF
>NA|TRBV28
ASEFGGQGETEAF
>NA|TRBV20-1
SATKGDSTDTQY
>few|TRBV6-1
ASRSSGQETQY
>NA|TRBV15
ATSRLPGAGKTDTQY
>many|TRBV12-3/TRBV12-4
ASTVLAKENIQY
>NA|TRBV11-2
ASSLVGTAPSEQY
>few|TRBV20-1
SAQPILAGGKDTQY
>many|TRBV12-3/TRBV12-4
ASTTQANEQF
>once|TRBV12-3/TRBV12-4
ASSLGRPSSYEQY
>NA|TRBV7-2
ASSLDASRDEQY
>many|TRBV6-1
ASRADRLGPGYT
>many|TRBV4-3
ASSPLDSGGSPLH
>many|TRBV20-1
SASTAETQY
>NA|TRBV11-3
ASSLGRGPSYEQY
>few|TRBV7-3
ASSLGLASGNEQF
>many|TRBV10-2
ASSERTGGPGETQY
>once|TRBV4-1
ASSLKGPTYEQY
>many|TRBV12-3/TRBV12-4
ASSSGLAGGPFGLDTQY
>many|TRBV12-3/TRBV12-4
ASSLTSGRADTQY
>NA|TRBV20-1
SARSPGQFLYGYT
>NA|TRBV20-1
SARAQGSTDTQY
>NA|TRBV5-1
ASSWDREDGYT
>NA|TRBV29-1
SVEARGVGTGELF
>NA|TRBV20-1
SAPVLGDGYT
>NA|TRBV7-6
ASSSGAVTQY
>once|TRBV15
ATSRRREAIGYGDT
>NA|TRBV11-1
ASSPTRGGSYNEQF
>many|TRBV12-3/TRBV12-4
ASSFGTAYNEQF
>NA|TRBV7-7
ASSLRGLRDTQY
>once|TRBV20-1
SARDPDRGWETQY
>NA|TRBV5-1
ASSLSGGDGYT
>NA|TRBV12-3/TRBV12-4
ASRASGRDQF
>NA|TRBV5-6
ASSRRRQGATEAF
>NA|TRBV6-1
ASTVRVNPQETQY